These 26 T cell receptor beta chains were sequenced from one sample in a study of shared clonotypes between healthy human individuals. Repertoires were generated with immunoSEQ multiplex PCR, while TCRdb's copy carries only in-frame clones and drops some. The top ten clones hold roughly 0.13% of a sample with 2.5 million or so clones, approximately 90% of them seen once. The source material was naive CD4+ T cells sorted from blood. Subset of the sample: CD45RA+ positively selected. These receptors all come from a man aged 18-30 years in good health.

The J gene is TRBJ2-1, the V gene TRBV2, with 9 bases aligning to TRBD1. Trimming removed 6 bases from V and 8 bases from J; junction bases left unmatched: 8. CDR3 length: 14 amino acids. Germline V gene sequence: CDR1 SNHLY, CDR2 FYNNEI. The CDR3 coding sequence is TGTGCCAGCAGGGGACAGGGTGGTAGCCATGAGCAGTTCTTC. Its translation: CASRGQGGSHEQFF.

The rearrangement uses TRBV7-9 and TRBJ2-1, with 9 bases matching TRBD1. The V gene's germline CDR1 is SEHNR and CDR2 FQNEAQ (reference sequence). V lost 4 bases to trimming and J lost 1 base; unmatched junction nucleotides: 5. This CDR3 region has 16 residues. This CDR3 is CASSSYRGPSYNEQFF. The CDR3 nucleotides read TGTGCCAGCAGCTCCTACAGGGGGCCATCCTACAATGAGCAGTTCTTC.

This clone is a singleton in its sample. The rearrangement uses TRBV21-1 and TRBJ2-3; the table calls TRBD2, which could not be checked here. TRBV21-1 is given as a pseudogene. The CDR3 consists of 16 residues. The CDR3 reads CATFVAASGSTDTQYF. The DNA for the CDR3 is TGTGCCACCTTCGTGGCGGCCAGCGGATCCACAGATACGCAGTATTTT.

The chain has TRBV6-5 and TRBJ1-4; no firm D call. This CDR3 contains 15 residues. V lost 2 bases and J lost 5, with 12 bases in between. Germline assignment: CDR1 MNHEY and CDR2 SVGAGI. CDR3 region: CASSYRDGSNEKLFF. CDR3 nucleotides: TGTGCCAGCAGTTACCGCGACGGTTCGAATGAAAAACTGTTTTTT.

The V and J genes are TRBV19 and TRBJ1-2; the match to TRBD1 covers 9 bases. Germline V gives CDR1 LNHDA, CDR2 SQIVND (reference sequence). The CDR3 length is 15 residues. The trim removed 0 bases at V and 5 bases at J, leaving 4 bases unmatched. CDR3 in amino acids: CASSIDGTGPYGYTF. In DNA form, the CDR3 reads TGTGCCAGTAGTATAGATGGGACAGGGCCATATGGCTACACCTTC. The whole variable domain, remainder taken from reference TRBV19 and TRBJ1-2, is DGGITQSPKYLFRKEGQNVTLSCEQNLNHDAMYWYRQDPGQGLRLIYYSQIVNDFQKGDIAEGYSVSREKKESFPLTVTSAQKNPTAFYLCASSIDGTGPYGYTFGSGTRLTVV.

The V call is TRBV28, the J call TRBJ1-6; possibly TRBD1 for D (6 bases). V gave up 7 bases and J gave up 4 bases, with 14 bases separating them. This CDR3 region has 15 residues. Germline-derived CDR1 and CDR2 are MDHEN and SYDVKM. The CDR3 DNA reads TGTGCCAGCATTCCGGCACAGGGTTATAATTCACCCCTCCACTTT. Its protein is CASIPAQGYNSPLHF.

The chain uses TRBV25-1 and TRBJ2-3; D call uncertain. CDR1 and CDR2 from the germline V gene are MGHDK and SYGVNS. This CDR3 spans 15 amino acids. V was pared by 1 base and J by 0 bases, with 8 bases between. The CDR3 spells CASSESSPSTDTQYF. The CDR3, as DNA: TGTGCCAGCAGTGAATCTAGTCCTAGCACAGATACGCAGTATTTT.

About this clone: The identical CDR3 is also encoded by other nucleotide sequences in the sample. J is TRBJ1-5 and V is TRBV28, with D uncertain. The CDR3 has 13 amino acids. Trimming took 2 bases from V and 4 from J, leaving 6 bases between them. Germline-derived CDR1 and CDR2 are MDHEN and SYDVKM. CDR3 coding DNA: TGTGCCAGCAGTTTAGGTCGGAATCAGCCCCAGCATTTT. Translated, it gives CASSLGRNQPQHF.

The CDR3 DNA follows: TGTGCCAGTAGTCTAGGGACAGGGGCCCCCTACGAGCAGTACTTC. Its protein is CASSLGTGAPYEQYF. The chain is built from TRBV19 and TRBJ2-7, with 10 bases identical to TRBD1. Trimming cost V 5 bases and J 2 bases; bases outside gene matches: 6. This CDR3 contains 15 residues. Germline values: CDR1 LNHDA, CDR2 SQIVND (reference sequence).

The chain couples TRBV5-3 to TRBJ2-4, with 8 bases matching TRBD1. TRBV5-3 is an ORF, and what it does is uncertain. J gave up 1 base and V 0 bases, and 6 bases lay outside the gene matches. The CDR3 loop spans 17 amino acids. CDR3 bases: TGTGCCAGAAGCTTGGGGACAGGGTTCGGGGCCAAAAACATTCAGTACTTC. It codes for CARSLGTGFGAKNIQYF.

The chain uses TRBV11-2 and TRBJ2-7; 12 bases match TRBD2. The CDR3 loop spans 16 amino acids. Trimming took 5 bases from V and 6 from J; bases not matched to a gene: 11. CDR1 is SGHAT and CDR2 is FQNNGV in the germline V gene. CDR3 DNA: TGTGCCAGCAGCCCCCAGGAGCTAGCGGGAGGGTCCGAGCAGTACTTC. This translates into CASSPQELAGGSEQYF.

The chain employs TRBV28 and TRBJ2-7; 9 bases fit TRBD2. Germline CDR1 and CDR2: MDHEN and SYDVKM. There are 16 residues in the CDR3. The trim removed 2 bases at V and 4 bases at J, leaving 9 bases unmatched. CDR3 amino acids: CASSLRGAGGIYEQYF. DNA for the CDR3: TGTGCCAGCAGTTTAAGAGGAGCGGGGGGAATTTACGAGCAGTACTTC.

The chain has TRBV2 and TRBJ2-7, with D unclear. This CDR3 has 12 residues. Looked up from germline, CDR1 is SNHLY and CDR2 is FYNNEI. V was pared by 7 bases and J by 4 bases, with 11 bases between. The CDR3 is CASTTDRYEQYF. The CDR3 region has the DNA TGTGCCAGCACTACAGATCGGTACGAGCAGTACTTC.

Of note for this clone: The same CDR3 is also encoded by other DNA sequences in this sample. This sequence joins TRBV2 and TRBJ2-3; 15 bases agree with TRBD2. V shed 4 bases and J 6 bases; nucleotides not matched to a gene: 5. This CDR3 contains 16 residues. The germline gives CDR1 SNHLY, CDR2 FYNNEI. In DNA, the CDR3 is TGTGCCAGCAGTGCGGGACTAGCGGGAGGCGCCGATACGCAGTATTTT. Translation gives CASSAGLAGGADTQYF.

V gene TRBV5-1 combines with J gene TRBJ2-3; the D gene could be TRBD1 or TRBD2 (7 bases each). V gave up 1 base and J gave up 6 bases, with 18 bases separating them. From germline, CDR1 is SGHRS and CDR2 YFSETQ. This CDR3 contains 16 residues. In DNA, the CDR3 is TGCGCCAGCAGCTTGTGGTACAGGGGAGGGGCCGATACGCAGTATTTT. Its translation: CASSLWYRGGADTQYF.

J is TRBJ2-1 and V is TRBV2, with 10 nucleotides matching TRBD2. This CDR3 comprises 14 residues. The junction had 8 bases not matched to a gene; V was cut back by 8 bases and J by 7 bases. The germline V gene has CDR1 SNHLY and CDR2 FYNNEI. The CDR3 reads CASGLAGDRNEQFF. CDR3 DNA sequence: TGTGCCAGCGGCCTAGCGGGGGATCGGAATGAGCAGTTCTTC.

The chain joins TRBV7-9 to TRBJ2-1; D remains unclear. Germline V gene sequence: CDR1 SEHNR, CDR2 FQNEAQ (reference sequence). The CDR3 has 14 residues. Between the trimmed V and J ends, which lost 1 base and 6 bases, there was a span of 10 bases. The CDR3 DNA is TGTGCCAGCAGCTTAGTGGAACTTGTCAATGAGCAGTTCTTC. Its protein product is CASSLVELVNEQFF.

The chain recombines TRBV6-1 with TRBJ1-4; tentative D call: TRBD1 (6 bases). This CDR3 comprises 14 residues. Germline V gene lookup returns CDR1 MNHNS and CDR2 SASEGT. V was shortened by 6 bases and J by 5 bases, with 13 bases between the two germline ends. Here the CDR3 reads CASSRQVGNEKLFF. CDR3 DNA sequence: TGTGCCAGCAGCCGACAGGTGGGGAATGAAAAACTGTTTTTT.

A single count supports this clone. This sequence joins TRBV4-3 and TRBJ1-2; D might be TRBD1 (6 bases). The V and J ends lost 1 base and 8 bases respectively, with 17 bases between them. Germline V CDR1 and CDR2: LGHNA, YSLEER. This CDR3 spans 15 amino acids. DNA of the CDR3: TGCGCCAGCAGCCAAGGGGCAGGGGAGGGTAGCGGCTACACCTTC. This gives the protein CASSQGAGEGSGYTF.

V gene TRBV18 combines with J gene TRBJ2-3; 9 bases fit TRBD2. V shed 6 bases and J 3 bases; nucleotides not matched to a gene: 10. This CDR3 has 16 amino acids. Germline loops: CDR1 KGHSH, CDR2 LQKENI. The CDR3 loop is CASSLRLAEKTDTQYF. DNA for the CDR3: TGTGCCAGCTCTCTAAGACTAGCGGAGAAAACAGATACGCAGTATTTT.

The gene calls are TRBV16 and TRBJ1-3, with D uncertain. V was cut by 4 bases and J by 4 bases, with 14 bases left in between. CDR3 size: 15 residues. The germline V gene encodes CDR1 KGHSY and CDR2 FQNENV. Here the CDR3 reads CASSPGREGGNTIYF. For the CDR3, the DNA is TGTGCCAGCAGCCCGGGAAGGGAAGGCGGAAACACCATATATTTT. Full variable domain (missing parts from reference TRBV16 and TRBJ1-3): GEEVAQTPKHLVRGEGQKAKLYCAPIKGHSYVFWYQQVLKNEFKFLISFQNENVFDETGMPKERFSAKCLPNSPCSLEIQATKLEDSAVYFCASSPGREGGNTIYFGEGSWLTVV.

V is TRBV18 and J is TRBJ2-7; TRBD2 aligns across 12 bases. This CDR3 is 14 amino acids long. Germline loops: CDR1 KGHSH, CDR2 LQKENI. The V and J ends lost 6 bases and 3 bases, in that order; junction bases with no gene match: 3. The CDR3 here is CASSGLAGIYEQYF. CDR3 DNA sequence: TGTGCCAGCTCCGGACTAGCGGGGATCTACGAGCAGTACTTC.

The rearrangement links TRBV5-5 to TRBJ1-1; TRBD1 matches at 9 bases. The CDR3 is 15 amino acids. Losses at the gene ends were 4 bases for V and 4 bases for J; bases not matched to a gene: 8. CDR1 is SGHKS, CDR2 YYEKEE, per germline (reference sequence). CDR3 sequence: CASSPTNRGRTEAFF. The CDR3 region has the DNA TGTGCCAGCAGCCCTACCAACAGGGGGCGCACTGAAGCTTTCTTT.

The V call is TRBV25-1, the J call TRBJ2-1; 8 nucleotides match TRBD1. The CDR3 covers 12 residues. Trimming took 6 bases from V and 10 from J; bases not matched to a gene: 5. CDR1 is MGHDK and CDR2 is SYGVNS in the germline V gene. CDR3 region: CASSFGQGEQFF. The CDR3 DNA follows: TGTGCCAGCAGCTTCGGACAGGGCGAGCAGTTCTTC.

This clone was observed once. The sample carries other DNA sequences with the same CDR3. The V and J genes are TRBV27 and TRBJ2-3, with TRBD1 matching over 7 bases. CDR3 length: 14 residues. From germline, CDR1 is MNHEY and CDR2 SMNVEV (reference sequence). J lost 6 bases, V lost 3 bases, and 6 bases had no gene match. This chain's CDR3 is CASSFDRVADTQYF. The CDR3 region has the DNA TGTGCCAGCAGTTTCGACAGGGTTGCGGATACGCAGTATTTT.

V usage is TRBV7-8 and J usage is TRBJ2-1; tentative D call: TRBD2 (5 bases). The CDR3 is 15 residues long. V dropped 1 base and J dropped 7 bases, with 14 bases sitting between them. Germline CDR1 reads SGHVS; CDR2 reads FQNEAQ. CDR3 sequence: CASSLVDGLSNEQFF. The CDR3 DNA is TGTGCCAGCAGCTTAGTTGATGGACTCTCTAATGAGCAGTTCTTC. Looking up the rest from reference TRBV7-8 and TRBJ2-1 gives the full variable domain: GAGVSQSPRYKVAKRGQDVALRCDPISGHVSLFWYQQALGQGPEFLTYFQNEAQLDKSGLPSDRFFAERPEGSVSTLKIQRTQQEDSAVYLCASSLVDGLSNEQFFGPGTRLTVL.